The next 27 T cell receptor beta chains were all read from a single sample in a study of Graves' ophthalmopathy and Graves' hyperthyroidism. Amplification from RNA transcripts yielded the TCR beta CDR3 regions. RT-PCR in the first round used HTBI primers; a second-round multiplex PCR followed. TCRdb re-called the multiplex PCR reads with MiXCR, one entry per CDR3 protein. This sample has around 1,000,000 distinct CDR3 sequences, with roughly 35% found just once. Material: peripheral blood or thyroid tissue (not recorded which). The origin of the receptors is an adult man with Graves' hyperthyroidism.

This clonotype occurred many times. The chain employs TRBV29-1 and TRBJ1-2, with D perhaps TRBD1 (5 bases). Deletions cut 4 bases from V and 4 bases from J, with 10 bases between. The CDR3 contains 12 residues. Germline V gene data show CDR1 as SQVTM and CDR2 as ANQGSEA. The CDR3 loop is CSVGWGLYGYTF. As DNA, the CDR3 is TGCAGCGTTGGGTGGGGCCTCTATGGCTACACCTTC. Variable domain in full (rest from reference TRBV29-1 and TRBJ1-2): SAVISQKPSRDICQRGTSLTIQCQVDSQVTMMFWYRQQPGQSLTLIATANQGSEATYESGFVIDKFPISRPNLTFSTLTVSNMSPEDSSIYLCSVGWGLYGYTFGSGTRLTVV.

This clonotype was counted between two and nine times. The rearrangement joins TRBV7-2 to TRBJ1-5, with TRBD1 as a possible D gene (5 bases). Germline V gives CDR1 SGHTA, CDR2 FQGNSA. V dropped 4 bases and J dropped 5 bases, with 15 bases sitting between them. This CDR3 spans 15 amino acids. CDR3 DNA: TGTGCCAGCAGCTATTACGGGACCGGGGATCAGCCCCAGCATTTT. Translation: CASSYYGTGDQPQHF.

The rearrangement links TRBV11-1 to TRBJ1-2; D remains unclear. Per the germline V gene, CDR1 is SGHAT and CDR2 is FQDESV (reference sequence). The CDR3 has 14 residues. Trimming shortened V by 6 bases and J by 11 bases, and 22 bases separated the two germline ends. The CDR3 nucleotides read TGTGCCAGCAGACCAGCCAGGACTAGCCCGGAGTACACCTTC. Protein: CASRPARTSPEYTF.

The chain links TRBV12-3 or TRBV12-4 to TRBJ1-2; weak D call: TRBD1 (5 bases). CDR3 length: 14 amino acids. Trimming took off 8 bases at V and 8 bases at J, with 21 bases between the two ends. This chain's CDR3 is CASAPSGRVVGYTF. CDR3 DNA: TGTGCCAGCGCCCCGTCGGGCAGGGTAGTCGGCTACACCTTC.

This clonotype showed up many times. The chain combines TRBV7-9 with TRBJ1-5; the D is unclear. The germline V gene encodes CDR1 SEHNR and CDR2 FQNEAQ (reference sequence). The V gene lost 8 bases and the J gene lost 4 bases, with 9 bases spanning the gap. This CDR3 contains 12 residues. DNA for the CDR3: TGTGCCAGCGCAGATCGAAATCAGCCCCAGCATTTT. Amino acids: CASADRNQPQHF.

The rearrangement links TRBV20-1 to TRBJ2-5; D gene ambiguous. This CDR3 comprises 13 residues. Germline V lookup: CDR1 DFQATT, CDR2 SNEGSKA (reference sequence). V was trimmed by 3 bases and J by 2 bases, leaving 10 bases between them. CDR3 DNA sequence: TGCAGTGCTAGTGGAATTAGACAAGAGACCCAGTACTTC. It is translated as CSASGIRQETQYF.

This clonotype occurred many times. This sequence joins TRBV20-1 and TRBJ1-5; a weak D match, TRBD1 (5 bases). CDR1 and CDR2 from the germline V gene are DFQATT and SNEGSKA (reference sequence). The V end lost 6 bases, the J end lost 3 bases, and 15 bases lay between the germline ends. The CDR3 covers 14 residues. The CDR3, as DNA: TGCAGTGCCGCGACCCAGGGCTCCAATCAGCCCCAGCATTTT. Translated, it gives CSAATQGSNQPQHF.

There are many counts of this clonotype. Here the CDR3 reads CAIGLDTQYF. For the CDR3, the DNA is TGTGCCATCGGGCTGGATACCCAGTACTTC. The rearrangement links TRBV10-3 to TRBJ2-5; D gene unclear. Germline-derived CDR1 and CDR2 are ENHRY and SYGVKD. The CDR3 consists of 10 residues. The germline V and J ends were trimmed by 8 bases and 8 bases, with 9 bases remaining between them.

This clonotype has ten or more counts. The chain has TRBV7-9 and TRBJ1-2; D unclear. Deletions cut 1 base from V and 4 bases from J, with 4 bases between. Germline values: CDR1 SEHNR, CDR2 FQNEAQ (reference sequence). There are 12 residues in the CDR3. CDR3: CASSLGLYGYTF. The CDR3 region has the DNA TGTGCCAGCAGCTTAGGTCTCTATGGCTACACCTTC.

This clonotype has ten or more counts. The chain has TRBV9 and TRBJ1-2; D may be TRBD1 (6 bases). V lost 3 bases to trimming and J lost 0 bases, with 27 bases between them. Germline V gene lookup returns CDR1 SGDLS and CDR2 YYNGEE. This CDR3 spans 20 amino acids. CDR3 region: CASSAPSHTRGGIANYGYTF. The CDR3 DNA follows: TGTGCCAGCAGCGCCCCTAGTCATACCCGAGGGGGAATAGCTAACTATGGCTACACCTTC.

This clonotype was seen repeatedly, ten times or more. Here the CDR3 DNA reads TGCAGCGTTGCCCTAGGACGGACGACCTATGGCTACACCTTC. Residues: CSVALGRTTYGYTF. The chain joins TRBV29-1 to TRBJ1-2; the D is unclear. The CDR3 spans 14 residues. Germline CDR1 SQVTM, CDR2 ANQGSEA. Trimming took off 4 bases at V and 4 bases at J, with 16 bases between the two ends.

The V call is TRBV10-3, the J call TRBJ2-3; TRBD1 is a possible D gene (5 bases). V lost 4 bases to trimming and J lost 2 bases, with 10 bases between them. Germline CDR1 reads ENHRY; CDR2 reads SYGVKD. The CDR3 extends over 14 amino acids. CDR3 region: CAISGGQITDTQYF. CDR3 coding DNA: TGTGCCATCAGTGGAGGACAAATCACAGATACGCAGTATTTT.

V and J are TRBV24-1 and TRBJ1-1; 7 bases map to TRBD1. Germline V lookup: CDR1 KGHDR, CDR2 SFDVKD. This CDR3 contains 13 residues. Trimming took 2 bases from V and 10 from J; bases not matched to a gene: 6. For the CDR3, the DNA is TGTGCCACCAGTGATTCCGGACAGGAGGTAGCTTTCTTT. This sequence encodes CATSDSGQEVAFF.

This clonotype has at least ten counts. The CDR3 DNA sequence: TGTGCCAGCAGGGAACAGGGCTTCTCTGGAAACACCATATATTTT. Its protein product is CASREQGFSGNTIYF. The chain combines TRBV12-3 or TRBV12-4 with TRBJ1-3, with TRBD1 as a possible D gene (6 bases). The V gene lost 6 bases and the J gene lost 0 bases, with 12 bases spanning the gap. The CDR3 consists of 15 residues.

This clonotype was recorded at least ten times. The chain links TRBV7-3 to TRBJ2-5, with 8 bases that match TRBD2. Germline CDR1 is SGHTA and CDR2 is FQGTGA. The CDR3 is made up of 15 amino acids. With 5 bases clipped from V and 2 bases from J, the junction kept 7 bases outside the gene matches. CDR3 coding DNA: TGTGCCAGCAGCCCCCGGGGGGGACGTCAAGAGACCCAGTACTTC. Protein: CASSPRGGRQETQYF.

This clonotype was picked up a small number of times. The chain employs TRBV6-6 and TRBJ1-6; no firm D call. CDR3 length: 16 residues. The germline gives CDR1 MNHNY, CDR2 SVGAGI (reference sequence). The V and J ends lost 2 bases and 5 bases respectively, with 13 bases between them. The CDR3 DNA reads as TGTGCCAGCAGTTACGCGCCGGCAGCTAATAATTCACCCCTCCACTTT. Amino acids: CASSYAPAANNSPLHF.

This clonotype has a handful of counts. The chain uses TRBV6-5 and TRBJ1-1, with 7 bases aligning to TRBD1. This CDR3 comprises 13 residues. Trimming at V came to 2 bases and at J to 10 bases, leaving 7 bases not matched to a gene. The germline V gene has CDR1 MNHEY and CDR2 SVGAGI. The CDR3 spells CASSYERDSGAFF. The CDR3, as DNA: TGTGCCAGCAGTTACGAGAGGGACAGCGGAGCTTTCTTT.

This chain links TRBV11-2 with TRBJ2-2; perhaps TRBD1 as D (6 bases). The CDR3 consists of 16 residues. Germline CDR1 and CDR2: SGHAT and FQNNGV. V was pared by 4 bases and J by 8 bases, with 20 bases between. CDR3: CASSSPRLSGTGELFF. The CDR3 DNA is TGTGCCAGCAGCTCGCCCAGGCTCTCGGGGACAGGGGAGCTGTTTTTT.

This chain uses TRBV10-3 with TRBJ1-2; 9 nucleotides agree with TRBD1. The ends lost 3 bases at V and 2 bases at J; junction bases unmatched: 7. Germline V gene sequence: CDR1 ENHRY, CDR2 SYGVKD. This CDR3 is built from 16 residues. CDR3 DNA: TGTGCCATCAGTGAAAAACAGGGGGCCGCCAACTATGGCTACACCTTC. Translating it yields CAISEKQGAANYGYTF.

Details on this clonotype: A much larger clonotype is one base distant, so this may be a read error. V and J are TRBV7-2 and TRBJ1-1; no reliable D call. The CDR3 is 13 amino acids. Germline V lookup: CDR1 SGHTA, CDR2 FQGNSA. The CDR3 here is CASILNYGTEAFF. In DNA form, the CDR3 reads TGTGCCAGCATCTTAAACTACGGAACTGAAGCTTTCTTT.

Points on this clonotype: This may stem from a read error, because a much larger clone lies one nucleotide away. The genes are TRBV11-2 and TRBJ1-2; no firm D call. The CDR3 runs 15 residues. Trimming took 6 bases from V and 9 from J, leaving 23 bases between them. The germline CDR1 and CDR2 sequences are SGHAT and FQNNGV. The CDR3 nucleotides are TGTGCCAGCAGTCAAAACCCGGCGGGTAGGCATAGCTACACCTTC. It specifies CASSQNPAGRHSYTF.

V and J are TRBV27 and TRBJ2-2, with no clear D. V was trimmed by 6 bases and J by 1 base, leaving 9 bases between them. The CDR3 runs 14 residues. Germline loops: CDR1 MNHEY, CDR2 SMNVEV (reference sequence). CDR3 region: CASSYHRNTGELFF. In nucleotides, the CDR3 is TGTGCCAGCAGCTACCATCGGAACACCGGGGAGCTGTTTTTT.

The chain couples TRBV25-1 to TRBJ2-5; D is possibly TRBD2 (5 bases). This CDR3 has 16 amino acids. Trimming stripped 4 bases from V and 2 bases from J, with 17 bases between. CDR1 and CDR2 from the germline V gene are MGHDK and SYGVNS. The CDR3 loop reads CASSASQAGRQETQYF. The CDR3 region has the DNA TGTGCCAGCAGTGCTAGCCAGGCCGGACGTCAAGAGACCCAGTACTTC.

This clonotype was seen at least ten times. The V and J genes are TRBV4-1 and TRBJ1-6; no clear D. Trimming shortened V by 4 bases and J by 4 bases, and 8 bases separated the two germline ends. The V gene's germline CDR1 is MGHRA and CDR2 YSYEKL. The CDR3 covers 14 residues. CDR3 coding DNA: TGCGCCAGCAGCCCCGGAAAGTATAATTCACCCCTCCACTTT. Encoded protein: CASSPGKYNSPLHF.

V usage is TRBV20-1 and J usage is TRBJ2-7, with TRBD2 matching 7 bases. CDR3 size: 19 residues. After removal of 3 bases from V and 2 bases from J, the junction contained 22 bases not matched to a gene. Germline CDR1 is DFQATT and CDR2 is SNEGSKA (reference sequence). The CDR3 bases are TGCAGTGCTAGTATTGTACTATGGAGCGGGACCCTGCTCCCCTACGAGCAGTACTTC. It encodes CSASIVLWSGTLLPYEQYF.

This sequence joins TRBV5-4 and TRBJ1-2; D uncertain. Germline CDR1 and CDR2: SGHNT and YYREEE (reference sequence). The CDR3 is made up of 11 amino acids. Trimming took off 3 bases at V and 8 bases at J, with 8 bases between the two ends. In nucleotides, the CDR3 is TGTGCCAGCAGCTACGCCTTAGGCTACACCTTC. Translation gives CASSYALGYTF.

Of note for this clonotype: Mismatch with germline at one junction end may stem from a read error. The chain has TRBV20-1 and TRBJ1-3; the D is unclear. Germline V gene lookup returns CDR1 DFQATT and CDR2 SNEGSKA (reference sequence). CDR3 length: 15 residues. CDR3 sequence reads: CGAVQWASSGNTIYF. CDR3 sequence (DNA): TGCGGTGCCGTTCAGTGGGCTAGCTCTGGAAACACCATATATTTT.